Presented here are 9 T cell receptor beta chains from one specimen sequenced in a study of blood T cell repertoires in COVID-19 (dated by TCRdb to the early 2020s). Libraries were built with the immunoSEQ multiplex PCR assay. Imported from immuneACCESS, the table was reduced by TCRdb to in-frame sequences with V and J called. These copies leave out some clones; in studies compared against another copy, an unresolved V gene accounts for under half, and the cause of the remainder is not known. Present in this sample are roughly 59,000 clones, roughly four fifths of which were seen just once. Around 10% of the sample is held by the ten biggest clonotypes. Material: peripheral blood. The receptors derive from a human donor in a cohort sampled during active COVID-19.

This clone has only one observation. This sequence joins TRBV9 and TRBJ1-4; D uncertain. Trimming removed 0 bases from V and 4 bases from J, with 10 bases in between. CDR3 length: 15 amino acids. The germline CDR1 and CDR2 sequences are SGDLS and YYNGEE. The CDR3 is CASSVGGGDNEKLFF. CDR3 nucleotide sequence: TGTGCCAGCAGCGTAGGAGGAGGAGATAATGAAAAACTGTTTTTT.

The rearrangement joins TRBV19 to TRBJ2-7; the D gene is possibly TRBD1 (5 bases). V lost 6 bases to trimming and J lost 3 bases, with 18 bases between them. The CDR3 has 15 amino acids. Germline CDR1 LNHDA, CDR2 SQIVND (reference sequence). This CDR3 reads CASRANYDQGYEQYF. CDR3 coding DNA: TGTGCCAGTAGAGCTAACTACGACCAGGGCTACGAGCAGTACTTC.

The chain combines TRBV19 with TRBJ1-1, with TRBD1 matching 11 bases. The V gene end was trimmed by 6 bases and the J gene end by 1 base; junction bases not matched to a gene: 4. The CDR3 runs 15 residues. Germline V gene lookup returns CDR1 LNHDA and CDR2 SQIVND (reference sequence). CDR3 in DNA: TGTGCCAGTAGCCCCGGGACAGGGGGGAACACTGAAGCTTTCTTT. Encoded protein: CASSPGTGGNTEAFF.

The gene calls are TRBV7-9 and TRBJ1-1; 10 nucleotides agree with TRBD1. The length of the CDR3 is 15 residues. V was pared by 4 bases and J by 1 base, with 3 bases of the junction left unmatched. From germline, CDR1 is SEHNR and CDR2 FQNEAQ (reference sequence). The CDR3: CASSSRQGANTEAFF. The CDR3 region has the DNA TGTGCCAGCAGCTCTCGACAGGGGGCGAACACTGAAGCTTTCTTT.

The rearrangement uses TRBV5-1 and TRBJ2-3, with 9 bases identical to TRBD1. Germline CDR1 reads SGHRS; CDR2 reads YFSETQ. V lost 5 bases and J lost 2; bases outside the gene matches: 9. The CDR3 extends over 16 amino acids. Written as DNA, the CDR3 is TGCGCCAGCAGGGGCGGACAGGGGCTTGACACAGATACGCAGTATTTT. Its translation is CASRGGQGLDTDTQYF.

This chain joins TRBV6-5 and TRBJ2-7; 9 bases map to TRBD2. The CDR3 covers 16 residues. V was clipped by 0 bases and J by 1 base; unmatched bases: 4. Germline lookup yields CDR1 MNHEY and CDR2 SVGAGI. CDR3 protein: CASSYSTSGLSYEQYF. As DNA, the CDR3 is TGTGCCAGCAGTTACTCGACTAGCGGCCTATCCTACGAGCAGTACTTC.

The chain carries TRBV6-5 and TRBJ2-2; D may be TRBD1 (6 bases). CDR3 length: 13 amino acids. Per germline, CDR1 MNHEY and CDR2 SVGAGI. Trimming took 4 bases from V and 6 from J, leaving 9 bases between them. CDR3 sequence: CASSSQGPGELFF. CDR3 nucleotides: TGTGCCAGCAGTTCACAGGGACCCGGGGAGCTGTTTTTT.

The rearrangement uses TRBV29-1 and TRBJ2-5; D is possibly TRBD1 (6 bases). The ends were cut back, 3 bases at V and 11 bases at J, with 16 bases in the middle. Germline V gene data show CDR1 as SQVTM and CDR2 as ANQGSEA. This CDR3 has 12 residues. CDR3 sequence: CSVDPGRDKQYF. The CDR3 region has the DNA TGCAGCGTTGACCCGGGAAGGGACAAACAGTACTTC.

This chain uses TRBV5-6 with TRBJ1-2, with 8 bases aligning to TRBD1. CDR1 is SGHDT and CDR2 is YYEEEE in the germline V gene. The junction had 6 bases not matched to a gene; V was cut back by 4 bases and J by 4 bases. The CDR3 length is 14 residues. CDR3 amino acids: CASSLGQVAYGYTF. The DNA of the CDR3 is TGTGCCAGCAGCCTGGGACAGGTGGCCTATGGCTACACCTTC.